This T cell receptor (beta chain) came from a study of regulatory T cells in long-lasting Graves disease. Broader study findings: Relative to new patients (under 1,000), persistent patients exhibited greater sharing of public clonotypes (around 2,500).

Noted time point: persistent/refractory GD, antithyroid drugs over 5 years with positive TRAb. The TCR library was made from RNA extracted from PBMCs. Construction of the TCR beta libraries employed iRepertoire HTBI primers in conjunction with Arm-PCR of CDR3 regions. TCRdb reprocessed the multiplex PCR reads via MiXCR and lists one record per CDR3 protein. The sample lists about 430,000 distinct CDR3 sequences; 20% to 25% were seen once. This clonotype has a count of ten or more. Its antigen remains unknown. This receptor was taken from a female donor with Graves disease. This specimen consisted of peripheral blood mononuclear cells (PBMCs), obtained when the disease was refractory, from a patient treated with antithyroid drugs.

Here the CDR3 reads CASSRTDQETQYF. CDR3 nucleotides: TGTGCCAGCAGCAGGACGGACCAAGAGACCCAGTACTTC. This sequence joins TRBV28 and TRBJ2-5; unclear D gene. CDR3 size: 13 residues. V was shortened by 6 bases and J by 0 bases, with 8 bases between the two germline ends. Germline V CDR1 and CDR2: MDHEN, SYDVKM. The variable domain in full, with the rest retrieved from reference TRBV28 and TRBJ2-5, is DVKVTQSSRYLVKRTGEKVFLECVQDMDHENMFWYRQDPGLGLRLIYFSYDVKMKEKGDIPEGYSVSREKKERFSLILESASTNQTSMYLCASSRTDQETQYFGPGTRLLVL.